This entry lists 16 T cell receptor beta chains sequenced from one sample in a study of blood T cell repertoires in COVID-19. Repertoires were generated with immunoSEQ multiplex PCR, while TCRdb's copy carries only in-frame clones and drops some. The sample contains roughly 360,000 clones, around 84% of which appear only once. The sequenced material came from peripheral blood. The origin of the receptors is a human donor with acute or convalescent COVID-19. The donor label of this sample is uncertain.

V is TRBV4-2 and J is TRBJ2-1, with TRBD2 matching 14 bases. The CDR3 length is 19 residues. CDR1 and CDR2 (germline): LGHNA, YNFKEQ. The V gene end was trimmed by 4 bases and the J gene end by 7 bases; junction bases not matched to a gene: 15. CDR3 coding DNA: TGTGCCAGCAGCCTCCGTACCGTGACTAGCGGGAGGGCCTCGAATGAGCAGTTCTTC. Translated, it gives CASSLRTVTSGRASNEQFF.

The chain is built from TRBV24-1 and TRBJ1-2, with D possibly TRBD1 on 6 matching bases. CDR1 is KGHDR, CDR2 SFDVKD, per germline. The CDR3 length is 14 residues. The germline V and J ends were trimmed by 4 bases and 7 bases, with 15 bases remaining between them. The CDR3 sequence: CATSDRGQLSGYTF. The CDR3 DNA reads as TGTGCCACCAGTGACCGAGGACAGCTTAGTGGCTACACCTTC.

This rearrangement joins TRBV29-1 to TRBJ2-2, with 11 bases fitting TRBD2. The V gene's germline CDR1 is SQVTM and CDR2 ANQGSEA. Losses at the gene ends were 7 bases for V and 4 bases for J; bases not matched to a gene: 5. The CDR3 sequence is 14 residues long. CDR3 sequence: CSATSGSVTGELFF. The CDR3 bases are TGCAGCGCAACTAGCGGGAGTGTCACCGGGGAGCTGTTTTTT.

The chain combines TRBV6-5 with TRBJ1-2, with 8 bases aligning to TRBD1. The CDR3 covers 16 residues. Germline CDR1 is MNHEY and CDR2 is SVGAGI. V shed 0 bases, J shed 4 bases, and the junction held 7 bases outside the gene matches. CDR3 sequence: CASSYSRTGNLYGYTF. The CDR3 DNA reads as TGTGCCAGCAGTTACTCGAGGACAGGGAACCTCTATGGCTACACCTTC.

This clone was detected a few times. The chain is built from TRBV5-8 and TRBJ1-2; D is possibly TRBD1 (6 bases). The V gene lost 4 bases and the J gene lost 0 bases, with 13 bases spanning the gap. In germline, CDR1 is SGHTS, CDR2 YDEGEE. There are 15 residues in the CDR3. In DNA form, the CDR3 reads TGTGCCAGCAGCCACGCGGACAGACCTAACTATGGCTACACCTTC. This translates into CASSHADRPNYGYTF. The variable domain in full, with the rest retrieved from reference TRBV5-8 and TRBJ1-2, is EAGVTQSPTHLIKTRGQQATLRCSPISGHTSVYWYQQALGLGLQFLLWYDEGEERNRGNFPPRFSGRQFPNYSSELNVNALELEDSALYLCASSHADRPNYGYTFGSGTRLTVV.

The gene calls are TRBV3-1 (or the pseudogene TRBV3-2) and TRBJ2-5, with D maybe TRBD2 (6 bases). Germline CDR1 and CDR2: LGHDT and YNNKEL (reference sequence). This CDR3 spans 16 amino acids. Trimming took 1 base from V and 2 from J, leaving 14 bases between them. CDR3: CASSQGTGLRQETQYF. In nucleotides, the CDR3 is TGTGCCAGCAGCCAAGGAACTGGACTACGGCAAGAGACCCAGTACTTC.

The rearrangement uses TRBV11-2 and TRBJ2-1; 8 bases are shared with TRBD1. The ends lost 3 bases at V and 6 bases at J; junction bases unmatched: 4. The CDR3 runs to 14 residues. From germline, CDR1 is SGHAT and CDR2 FQNNGV. The CDR3 bases are TGTGCCAGCAGCTTCGACAGGGGCGGCAATGAGCAGTTCTTC. It is translated as CASSFDRGGNEQFF.

The gene calls are TRBV21-1 and TRBJ2-1; TRBD2, the D gene given by the table, was not confirmed from the DNA. TRBV21-1 constitutes a pseudogene. The CDR3 consists of 20 residues. CDR3 bases: TGTGCCAGCAGCAAATCCGGGACTAGCGGGAGGACTACCCAGTACAATGAGCAGTTCTTC. Its translation is CASSKSGTSGRTTQYNEQFF.

The gene calls are TRBV10-3 and TRBJ2-3; TRBD2 aligns across 10 bases. CDR1 is ENHRY, CDR2 SYGVKD, per germline. This CDR3 is 14 amino acids long. The V gene end was trimmed by 6 bases and the J gene end by 4 bases; junction bases not matched to a gene: 4. CDR3 bases: TGTGCCATCAGAACTAGCGGGGCCGCAGATACGCAGTATTTT. Its protein is CAIRTSGAADTQYF.

The V call is TRBV18, the J call TRBJ2-7; D is ambiguous. Germline V gives CDR1 KGHSH, CDR2 LQKENI. V was trimmed by 0 bases and J by 0 bases, leaving 12 bases between them. CDR3 length: 16 residues. CDR3 in amino acids: CASSPPNPGPSYEQYF. The CDR3 DNA is TGTGCCAGCTCACCACCGAATCCGGGTCCCTCCTACGAGCAGTACTTC.

The V and J genes are TRBV6-1 and TRBJ1-1; 7 positions agree with TRBD1. The CDR3 has 12 amino acids. V dropped 5 bases and J dropped 11; count of bases not matched to a gene: 8. In germline, CDR1 is MNHNS, CDR2 SASEGT. CDR3 protein: CASSSLRGQAFF. The DNA of the CDR3 is TGTGCCAGCAGTTCCCTAAGGGGGCAGGCTTTCTTT.

The V and J genes are TRBV7-8 and TRBJ1-2, with TRBD1 matching over 8 bases. The CDR3 length is 13 residues. The V gene end was trimmed by 5 bases and the J gene end by 7 bases; junction bases not matched to a gene: 6. Germline CDR1 SGHVS, CDR2 FQNEAQ. The CDR3 DNA sequence: TGTGCCAGCAGCGAGAGACAGGGGACTGGCTACACCTTC. Translation: CASSERQGTGYTF.

The rearrangement joins TRBV7-2 to TRBJ1-2; D might be TRBD1 (6 bases). The CDR3 has 13 amino acids. Germline V lookup: CDR1 SGHTA, CDR2 FQGNSA. The germline V and J ends were trimmed by 5 bases and 4 bases, with 11 bases remaining between them. The CDR3 loop reads CASSPGQPYGYTF. The DNA for the CDR3 is TGTGCCAGCAGCCCCGGACAGCCCTATGGCTACACCTTC.

The rearrangement uses TRBV7-2 and TRBJ1-4, with D hard to call. Trimming left V 2 bases short and J 12 bases short, with 13 bases between. CDR1 and CDR2 (germline): SGHTA, FQGNSA. The CDR3 extends over 13 amino acids. The CDR3 DNA reads TGTGCCAGCAGCTTATTGCTGGGAGACGAACTGTTTTTT. Translated, it gives CASSLLLGDELFF.

This sequence joins TRBV2 and TRBJ2-1, with D possibly being TRBD2 (5 bases). The germline V gene has CDR1 SNHLY and CDR2 FYNNEI. The CDR3 runs to 15 residues. V was clipped by 6 bases and J by 7 bases, with 19 bases between them. The CDR3 DNA reads TGTGCCAGCAGAGTAGACTACGCTTCTGGGAATGAGCAGTTCTTC. Protein product: CASRVDYASGNEQFF. Based on the CDR3 plus reference TRBV2 and TRBJ2-1, the full variable domain is EPEVTQTPSHQVTQMGQEVILRCVPISNHLYFYWYRQILGQKVEFLVSFYNNEISEKSEIFDDQFSVERPDGSNFTLKIRSTKLEDSAMYFCASRVDYASGNEQFFGPGTRLTVL.

This clone was counted between two and nine times. The chain uses TRBV6-2 or TRBV6-3 and TRBJ1-5, with 7 bases lining up with TRBD1. The CDR3 is 15 residues long. Germline CDR1 reads MNHEY; CDR2 reads SVGEGT. V was pared by 4 bases and J by 2 bases, with 5 bases of the junction left unmatched. CDR3 sequence (DNA): TGTGCCAGCAGTTGGACAGGTCGAGGCAATCAGCCCCAGCATTTT. This encodes CASSWTGRGNQPQHF.